This T cell receptor beta chain was recorded in a study of control samples from healthy donors and cancer patients. The method was immunoSEQ multiplex PCR; TCRdb's version includes in-frame clones alone and lacks a portion of them. The sample includes roughly 400,000 clones, 90% of them seen just once. The ends were cut back, 1 base at V and 7 bases at J, with 19 bases in the middle. Germline CDR1 is MGHRA and CDR2 is YSYEKL. There are 16 residues in the CDR3. The sequence derives from a man aged 40-49 years with head and neck cancer. This rearrangement joins TRBV4-1 to TRBJ1-2; D is undetermined. The sample consisted of PBMCs. As DNA, the CDR3 is TGCGCCAGCAGCCAAGGCCCGGGAAAGGGAGAGGTTGGCTACACCTTC. It codes for CASSQGPGKGEVGYTF.